This T cell receptor (beta chain) was captured in a study of spatial heterogeneity in lung cancer. Study at large: Raw-read counts averaged over ten per unique TCR and UMI combination. Study-wide points: It was found that expanded intratumoral alpha and beta TCR counts tracked tumor mutation counts.

This clonotype was picked up many times. The antigen remains unidentified. Little can be read into the size of this beta chain, an off-target read in a library designed for alpha chains. Germline CDR1 SGHAT, CDR2 FQDESV (reference sequence). V lost 1 base and J lost 2; bases outside the gene matches: 2. This CDR3 has 15 residues. Time point reported: sample taken at primary tumor resection. The donors comprised around 72 untreated early-stage non-small cell lung cancer patients. TCRs were sequenced from unsorted whole RNA of tumor, nontumor lung or PBMC. Every TCR cDNA molecule bore a unique molecular identifier. TCRdb re-called the 5' RACE reads with MiXCR, one entry per CDR3 protein. The sample holds fewer than 20,000 distinct CDR3 sequences, roughly 5.8% seen once.

This clonotype was sampled from a female donor with early-stage non-small cell lung cancer. V is TRBV11-1 and J is TRBJ2-7; 10 bases are shared with TRBD2. The sample was lung tumor tissue, taken at surgery. Here the CDR3 reads CASSLEAGGPYEQYF. CDR3 DNA: TGTGCCAGCAGCTTAGAAGCGGGAGGGCCCTACGAGCAGTACTTC.